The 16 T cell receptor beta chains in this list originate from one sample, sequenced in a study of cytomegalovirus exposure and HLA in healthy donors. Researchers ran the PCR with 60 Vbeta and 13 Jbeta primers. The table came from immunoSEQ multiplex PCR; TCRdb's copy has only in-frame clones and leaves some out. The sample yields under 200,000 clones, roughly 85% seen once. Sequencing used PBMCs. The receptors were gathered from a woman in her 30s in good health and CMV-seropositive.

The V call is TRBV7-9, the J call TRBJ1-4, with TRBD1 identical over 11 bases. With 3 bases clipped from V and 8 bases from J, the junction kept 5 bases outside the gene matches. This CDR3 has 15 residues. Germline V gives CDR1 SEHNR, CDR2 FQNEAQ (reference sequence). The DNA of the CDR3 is TGTGCCAGCAGCTTTTGGACAGGGGGCGAGGAAAAACTGTTTTTT. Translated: CASSFWTGGEEKLFF.

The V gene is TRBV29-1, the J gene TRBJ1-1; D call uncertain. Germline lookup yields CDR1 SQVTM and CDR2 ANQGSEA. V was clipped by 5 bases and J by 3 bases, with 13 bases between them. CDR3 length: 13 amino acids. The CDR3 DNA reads TGCAGCGTTTTCGGGGAGAGGGACACTGAAGCTTTCTTT. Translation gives CSVFGERDTEAFF.

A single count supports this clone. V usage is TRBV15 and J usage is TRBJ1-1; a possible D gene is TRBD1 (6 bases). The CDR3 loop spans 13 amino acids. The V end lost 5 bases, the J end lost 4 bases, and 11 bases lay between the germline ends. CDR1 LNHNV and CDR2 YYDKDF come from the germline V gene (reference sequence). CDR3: CATSEGVSTEAFF. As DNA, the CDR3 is TGTGCCACCAGCGAGGGGGTTAGCACTGAAGCTTTCTTT.

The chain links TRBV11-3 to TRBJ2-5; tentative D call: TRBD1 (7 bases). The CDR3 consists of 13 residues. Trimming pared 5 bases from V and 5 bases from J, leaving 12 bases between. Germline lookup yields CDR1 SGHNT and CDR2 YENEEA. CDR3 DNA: TGTGCCAGCAGCCCACCAGGGGGGGAGACCCAGTACTTC. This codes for CASSPPGGETQYF.

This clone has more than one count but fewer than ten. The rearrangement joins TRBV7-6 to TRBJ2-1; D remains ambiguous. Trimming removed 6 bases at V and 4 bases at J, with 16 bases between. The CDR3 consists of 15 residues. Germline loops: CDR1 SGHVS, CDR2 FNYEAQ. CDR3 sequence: CASSTYGTNYNEQFF. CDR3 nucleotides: TGTGCCAGCAGTACTTATGGTACGAATTACAATGAGCAGTTCTTC.

The DNA of the CDR3 is TGTGCCAGCAGCAAGGACAGGGGGCTTTACGAGCAGTACTTC. Translating gives CASSKDRGLYEQYF. V gene TRBV2 combines with J gene TRBJ2-7; 11 nucleotides match TRBD1. Germline values: CDR1 SNHLY, CDR2 FYNNEI. The CDR3 extends over 14 amino acids. V lost 6 bases, J lost 4 bases, and 5 bases stayed unmatched.

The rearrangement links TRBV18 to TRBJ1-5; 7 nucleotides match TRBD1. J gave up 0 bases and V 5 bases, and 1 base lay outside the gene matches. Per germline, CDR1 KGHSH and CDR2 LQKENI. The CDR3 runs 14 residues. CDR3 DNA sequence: TGTGCCAGCTCAGGACAGGATAGCAATCAGCCCCAGCATTTT. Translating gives CASSGQDSNQPQHF.

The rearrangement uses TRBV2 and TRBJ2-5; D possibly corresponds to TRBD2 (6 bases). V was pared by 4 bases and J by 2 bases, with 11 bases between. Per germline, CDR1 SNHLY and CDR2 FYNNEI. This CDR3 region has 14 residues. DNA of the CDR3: TGTGCCAGCAGTGCTCTTGGGACTCAAGAGACCCAGTACTTC. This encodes CASSALGTQETQYF.

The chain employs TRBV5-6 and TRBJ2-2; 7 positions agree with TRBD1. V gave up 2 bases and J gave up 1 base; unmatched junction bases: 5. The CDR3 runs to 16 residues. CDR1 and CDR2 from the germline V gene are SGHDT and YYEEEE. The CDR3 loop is CASSLTGTVNTGELFF. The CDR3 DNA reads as TGTGCCAGCAGCTTAACCGGGACAGTGAACACCGGGGAGCTGTTTTTT. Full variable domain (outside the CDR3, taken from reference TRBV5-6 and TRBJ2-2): DAGVTQSPTHLIKTRGQQVTLRCSPKSGHDTVSWYQQALGQGPQFIFQYYEEEERQRGNFPDRFSGHQFPNYSSELNVNALLLGDSALYLCASSLTGTVNTGELFFGEGSRLTVL.

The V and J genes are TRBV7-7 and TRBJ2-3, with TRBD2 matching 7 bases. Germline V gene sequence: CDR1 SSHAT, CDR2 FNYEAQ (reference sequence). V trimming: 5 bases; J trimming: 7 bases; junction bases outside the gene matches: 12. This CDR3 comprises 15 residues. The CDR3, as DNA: TGTGCCAGCAGCCTCTCGGGGGGAGCGTCTCATACGCAGTATTTT. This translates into CASSLSGGASHTQYF.

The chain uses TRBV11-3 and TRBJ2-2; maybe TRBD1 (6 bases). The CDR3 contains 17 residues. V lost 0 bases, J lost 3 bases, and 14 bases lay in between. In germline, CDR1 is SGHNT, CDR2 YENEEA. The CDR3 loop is CASSLDALGADTGELFF. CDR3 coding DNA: TGTGCCAGCAGCTTAGATGCGCTGGGGGCTGACACCGGGGAGCTGTTTTTT.

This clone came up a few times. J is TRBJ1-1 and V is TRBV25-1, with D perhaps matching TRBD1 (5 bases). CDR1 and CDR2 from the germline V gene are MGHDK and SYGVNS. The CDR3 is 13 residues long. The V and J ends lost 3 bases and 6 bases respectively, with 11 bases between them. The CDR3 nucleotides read TGTGCCAGCAGTGATTCGACAGTACCTGAAGCTTTCTTT. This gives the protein CASSDSTVPEAFF.

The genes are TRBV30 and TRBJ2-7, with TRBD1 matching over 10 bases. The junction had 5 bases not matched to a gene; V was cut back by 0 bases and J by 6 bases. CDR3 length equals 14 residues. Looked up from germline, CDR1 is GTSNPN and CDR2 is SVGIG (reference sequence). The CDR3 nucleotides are TGTGCCTGGAGTGTTTATGGGACAGGGGTCGAGCAGTACTTC. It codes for CAWSVYGTGVEQYF. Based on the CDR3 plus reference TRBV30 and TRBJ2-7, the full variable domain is SQTIHQWPATLVQPVGSPLSLECTVEGTSNPNLYWYRQAAGRGLQLLFYSVGIGQISSEVPQNLSASRPQDRQFILSSKKLLLSDSGFYLCAWSVYGTGVEQYFGPGTRLTVT.

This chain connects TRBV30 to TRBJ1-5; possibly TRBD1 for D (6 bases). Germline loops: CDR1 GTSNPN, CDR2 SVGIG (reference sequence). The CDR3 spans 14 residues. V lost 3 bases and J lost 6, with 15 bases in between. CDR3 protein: CAWSEAGGFQPQHF. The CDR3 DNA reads TGTGCCTGGAGCGAGGCGGGGGGCTTTCAGCCCCAGCATTTT.

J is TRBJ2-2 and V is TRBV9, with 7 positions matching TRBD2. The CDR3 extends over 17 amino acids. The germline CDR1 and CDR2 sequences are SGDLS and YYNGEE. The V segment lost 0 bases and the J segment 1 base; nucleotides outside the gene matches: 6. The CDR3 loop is CASSVVQAGLNTGELFF. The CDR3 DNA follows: TGTGCCAGCAGCGTAGTTCAAGCGGGACTGAACACCGGGGAGCTGTTTTTT.

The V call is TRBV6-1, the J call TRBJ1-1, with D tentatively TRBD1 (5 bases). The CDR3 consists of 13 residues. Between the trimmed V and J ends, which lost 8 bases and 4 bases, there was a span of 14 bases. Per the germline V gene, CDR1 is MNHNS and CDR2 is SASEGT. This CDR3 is CASLSDGGTEAFF. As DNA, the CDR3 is TGTGCCAGCTTATCGGACGGGGGCACTGAAGCTTTCTTT.